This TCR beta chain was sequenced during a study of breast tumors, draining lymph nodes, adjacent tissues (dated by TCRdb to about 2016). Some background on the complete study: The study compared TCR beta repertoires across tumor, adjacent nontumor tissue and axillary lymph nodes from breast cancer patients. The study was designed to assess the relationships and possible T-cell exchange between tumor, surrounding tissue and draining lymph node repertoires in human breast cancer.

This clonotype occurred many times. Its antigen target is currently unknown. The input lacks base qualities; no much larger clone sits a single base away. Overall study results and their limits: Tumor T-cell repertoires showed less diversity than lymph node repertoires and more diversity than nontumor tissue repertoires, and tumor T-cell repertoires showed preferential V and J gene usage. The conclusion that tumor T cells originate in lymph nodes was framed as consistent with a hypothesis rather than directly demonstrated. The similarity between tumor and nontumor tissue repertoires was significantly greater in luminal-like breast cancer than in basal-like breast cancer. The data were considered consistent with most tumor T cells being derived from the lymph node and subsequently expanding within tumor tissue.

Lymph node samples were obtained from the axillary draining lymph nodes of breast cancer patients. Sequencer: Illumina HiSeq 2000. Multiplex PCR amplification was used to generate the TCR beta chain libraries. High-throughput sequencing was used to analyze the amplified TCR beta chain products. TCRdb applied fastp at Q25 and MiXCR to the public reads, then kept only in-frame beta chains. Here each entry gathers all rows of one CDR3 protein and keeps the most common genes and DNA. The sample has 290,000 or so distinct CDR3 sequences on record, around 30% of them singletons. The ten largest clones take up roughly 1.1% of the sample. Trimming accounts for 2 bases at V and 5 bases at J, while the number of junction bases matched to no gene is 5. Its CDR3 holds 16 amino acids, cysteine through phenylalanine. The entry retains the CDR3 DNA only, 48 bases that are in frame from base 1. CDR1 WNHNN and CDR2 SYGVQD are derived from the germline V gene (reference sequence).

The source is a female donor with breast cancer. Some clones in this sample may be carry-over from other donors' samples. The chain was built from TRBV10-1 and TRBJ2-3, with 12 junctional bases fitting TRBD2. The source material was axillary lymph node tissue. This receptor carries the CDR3 CASSEGVLAGGDTQYF. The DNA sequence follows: TGCGCCAGCAGTGAGGGGGTACTAGCGGGAGGAGATACGCAGTATTTT.